This T cell receptor (beta chain) appears in the sequencing data of a study of blood T cell repertoires in COVID-19 (dated by TCRdb to 2020 to 2022). For the wider study: Samples covering the acute and convalescent phases of COVID-19 were provided by collaborators in the United States, Italy and Spain. The material from the prospective study consisted of cDNA or gDNA derived from T cells, B-cell-depleted T cells, or PBMCs. Subjects who had been exposed to COVID-19, were actively infected with it, or had recovered from it provided the deeply sampled blood TCRbeta repertoires that made up the dataset. The repertoires were made available in a free public database intended to serve as a resource for research on the immune response to SARS-CoV-2. The samples were drawn from the first 160 participants of the ongoing ImmuneRACE study and from roughly 1,300 subjects provided by 6 global collaborators. Sample metadata almost always included a de-identified subject ID, COVID-19 status, age in years and sex. Where available, HLA class I and class II types were taken from metadata supplied by the sample provider and were not determined by assay-based typing.

The CDR3, from cysteine to phenylalanine, totals 13 residues. The kept DNA is CDR3 alone, 39 bases in frame from the first base. The trim is 5 bases for V and 1 base for J, with a gap of 8 bases between the germline ends. From a lookup of the germline V gene, CDR1 and CDR2 are SGHTA and FQGNSA. At one collaborating source in Seattle, patients were enrolled during active infection and were followed longitudinally through the course of disease. The collaborating institutions used their own protocols to collect whole blood in K2EDTA tubes. For TCRbeta analysis, collaborator samples were shipped as frozen whole blood, as isolated PBMCs, or as DNA extracted from either sample type. TCRbeta CDR3 regions were amplified from genomic DNA using the immunoSEQ Assay, a bias-controlled multiplex PCR. As for the original processing: The number of nucleated cells in each sample was estimated from the amplification of reference gene primers within the assay. Sequence reads were collapsed and filtered to measure the absolute abundance of every unique TCRbeta CDR3 rearrangement. For each sample, productive Simpson clonality was calculated as the square root of Simpson's diversity index over productive rearrangements. TCRdb limited this immuneACCESS table to in-frame rearrangements with V and J called. A share of clones is missing; checked studies link under half to unresolved V genes, and the rest is unexplained. The V and J calls and the clone size are those of that table, but D and trimming were determined from the DNA. The sample contains some 190,000 clones, about 85% of them found a single time. Jointly, the top ten make up approximately 7% of the sample.

Points on this clone: Its antigen remains undetermined. Nothing much larger sits one base from this clone, and base qualities are not available.

Here is what the overall study found, with its caveats: How much clinical and demographic metadata was included differed by source and by participant, and the metadata was provided uncurated.

This receptor was identified in an elderly man with COVID-19, enrolled during active disease. This chain is built from TRBV7-2 and TRBJ1-2, with the identity of the D gene unclear. The sequenced material came from peripheral blood. CDR3 protein: CASSPSVNYGYTF. The DNA sequence reads TGTGCCAGCAGCCCGTCGGTTAACTATGGCTACACCTTC.